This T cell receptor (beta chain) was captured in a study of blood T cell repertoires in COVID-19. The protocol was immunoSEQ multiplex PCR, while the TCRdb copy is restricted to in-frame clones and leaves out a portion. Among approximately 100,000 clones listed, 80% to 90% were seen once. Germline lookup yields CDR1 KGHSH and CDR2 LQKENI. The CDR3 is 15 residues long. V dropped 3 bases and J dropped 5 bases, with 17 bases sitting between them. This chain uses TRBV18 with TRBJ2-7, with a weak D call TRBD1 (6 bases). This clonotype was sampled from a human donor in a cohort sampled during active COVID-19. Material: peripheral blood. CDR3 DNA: TGTGCCAGCTCACCCAACTCAGGGGCGTTCGACGAGCAGTACTTC. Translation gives CASSPNSGAFDEQYF.